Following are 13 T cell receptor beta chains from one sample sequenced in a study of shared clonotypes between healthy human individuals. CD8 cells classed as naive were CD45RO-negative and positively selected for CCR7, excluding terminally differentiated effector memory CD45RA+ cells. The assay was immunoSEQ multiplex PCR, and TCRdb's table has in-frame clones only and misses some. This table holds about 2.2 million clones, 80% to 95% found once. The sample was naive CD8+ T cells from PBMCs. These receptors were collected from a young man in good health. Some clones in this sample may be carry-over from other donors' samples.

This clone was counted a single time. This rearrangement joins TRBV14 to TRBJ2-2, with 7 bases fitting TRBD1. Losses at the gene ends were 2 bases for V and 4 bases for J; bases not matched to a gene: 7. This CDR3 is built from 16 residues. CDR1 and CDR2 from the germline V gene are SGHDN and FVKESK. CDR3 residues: CASSQRGQPSTGELFF. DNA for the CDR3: TGTGCCAGCAGCCAACGGGGACAGCCTTCCACCGGGGAGCTGTTTTTT.

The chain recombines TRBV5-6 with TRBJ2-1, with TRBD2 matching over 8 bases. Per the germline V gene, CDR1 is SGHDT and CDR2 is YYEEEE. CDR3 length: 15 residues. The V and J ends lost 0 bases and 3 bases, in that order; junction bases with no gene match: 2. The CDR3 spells CASSLATSGYNEQFF. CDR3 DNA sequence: TGTGCCAGCAGCTTGGCCACTAGCGGCTACAATGAGCAGTTCTTC.

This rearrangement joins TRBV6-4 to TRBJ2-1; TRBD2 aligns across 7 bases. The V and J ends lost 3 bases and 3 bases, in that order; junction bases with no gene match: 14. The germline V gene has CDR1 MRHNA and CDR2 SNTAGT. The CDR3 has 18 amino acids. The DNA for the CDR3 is TGTGCCAGCAGTGAATTCTCCCCCCAGTGGGAGGGCTACAATGAGCAGTTCTTC. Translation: CASSEFSPQWEGYNEQFF.

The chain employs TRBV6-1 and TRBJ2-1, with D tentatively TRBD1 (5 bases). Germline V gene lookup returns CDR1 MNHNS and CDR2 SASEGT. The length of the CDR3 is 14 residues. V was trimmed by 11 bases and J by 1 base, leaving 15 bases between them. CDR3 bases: TGTGCCGGCTCGCAGGGCAGGTCCTACAATGAGCAGTTCTTC. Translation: CAGSQGRSYNEQFF.

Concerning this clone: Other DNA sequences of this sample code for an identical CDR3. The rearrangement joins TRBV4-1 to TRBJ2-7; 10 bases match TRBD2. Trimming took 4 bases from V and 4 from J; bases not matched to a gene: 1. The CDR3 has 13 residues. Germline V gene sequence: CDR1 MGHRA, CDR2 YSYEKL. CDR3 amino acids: CASSPGLAYEQYF. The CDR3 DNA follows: TGCGCCAGCAGCCCGGGACTAGCGTACGAGCAGTACTTC.

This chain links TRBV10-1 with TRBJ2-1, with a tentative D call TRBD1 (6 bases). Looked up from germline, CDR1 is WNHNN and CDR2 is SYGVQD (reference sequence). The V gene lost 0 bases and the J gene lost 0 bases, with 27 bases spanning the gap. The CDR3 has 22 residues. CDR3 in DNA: TGCGCCAGCAGTGAGTCCCTACAGGGCTTTCGGACCGAGCCCGACTCCTACAATGAGCAGTTCTTC. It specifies CASSESLQGFRTEPDSYNEQFF.

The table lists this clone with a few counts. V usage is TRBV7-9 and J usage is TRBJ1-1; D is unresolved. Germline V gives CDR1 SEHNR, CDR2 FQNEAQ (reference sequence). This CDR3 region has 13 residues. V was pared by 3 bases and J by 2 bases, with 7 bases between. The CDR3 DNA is TGTGCCAGCAGCTTCGAGCAAAACACTGAAGCTTTCTTT. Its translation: CASSFEQNTEAFF.

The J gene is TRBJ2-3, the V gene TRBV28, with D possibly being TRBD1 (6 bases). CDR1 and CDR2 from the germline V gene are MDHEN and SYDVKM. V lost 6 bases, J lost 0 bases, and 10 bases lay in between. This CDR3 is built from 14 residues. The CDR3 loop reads CASSRGQSTDTQYF. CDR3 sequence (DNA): TGTGCCAGCAGCCGGGGACAAAGCACAGATACGCAGTATTTT. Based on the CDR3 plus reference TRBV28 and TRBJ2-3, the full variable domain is DVKVTQSSRYLVKRTGEKVFLECVQDMDHENMFWYRQDPGLGLRLIYFSYDVKMKEKGDIPEGYSVSREKKERFSLILESASTNQTSMYLCASSRGQSTDTQYFGPGTRLTVL.

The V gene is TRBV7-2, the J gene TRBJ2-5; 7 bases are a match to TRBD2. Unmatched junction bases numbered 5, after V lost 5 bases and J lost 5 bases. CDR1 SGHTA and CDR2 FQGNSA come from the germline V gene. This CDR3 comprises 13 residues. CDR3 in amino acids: CASSPWRGETQYF. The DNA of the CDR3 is TGTGCCAGCAGCCCCTGGCGGGGGGAGACCCAGTACTTC.

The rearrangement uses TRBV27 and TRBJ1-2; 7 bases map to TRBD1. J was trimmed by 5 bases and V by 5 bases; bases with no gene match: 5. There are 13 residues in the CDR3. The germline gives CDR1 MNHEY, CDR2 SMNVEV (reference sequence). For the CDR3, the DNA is TGTGCCAGCAGTCATGGACAGGAGTATGGCTACACCTTC. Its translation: CASSHGQEYGYTF.

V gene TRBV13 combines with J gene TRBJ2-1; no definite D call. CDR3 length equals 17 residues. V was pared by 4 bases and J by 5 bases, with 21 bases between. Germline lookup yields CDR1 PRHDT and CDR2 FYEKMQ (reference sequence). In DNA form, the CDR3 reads TGTGCCAGCAGCTCAGTATCGGATACCCAACCCAACAATGAGCAGTTCTTC. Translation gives CASSSVSDTQPNNEQFF.

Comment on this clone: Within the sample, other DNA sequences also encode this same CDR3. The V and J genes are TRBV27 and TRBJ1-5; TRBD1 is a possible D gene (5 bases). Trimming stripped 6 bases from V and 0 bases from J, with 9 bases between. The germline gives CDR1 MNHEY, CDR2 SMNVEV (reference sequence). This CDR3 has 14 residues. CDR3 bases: TGTGCCAGCAGCTTACAGGATAGCAATCAGCCCCAGCATTTT. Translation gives CASSLQDSNQPQHF.

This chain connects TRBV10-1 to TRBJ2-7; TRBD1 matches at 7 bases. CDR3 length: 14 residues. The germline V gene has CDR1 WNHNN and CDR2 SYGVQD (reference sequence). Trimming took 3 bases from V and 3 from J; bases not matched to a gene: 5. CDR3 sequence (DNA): TGCGCCAGCAGTGAAGGGACAGAGCTCTACGAGCAGTACTTC. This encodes CASSEGTELYEQYF.